In this sample, the clone carrying this TCR beta chain turned up once. Its specificity is unknown. This entry is derived from a study of cytomegalovirus exposure and HLA in healthy donors. Germline V lookup: CDR1 SGDLS, CDR2 YYNGEE. CDR3 length: 14 residues. J lost 6 bases, V lost 4 bases, and 8 bases had no gene match. Overall study results and limits: Earlier analysis found most TCR beta V segments productive about 90% or about 30% of the time. Solely CMV serostatus was available to characterize immune exposure.

Primers: 60 Vbeta forward and 13 Jbeta reverse. The protocol was immunoSEQ multiplex PCR, while the TCRdb copy is restricted to in-frame clones and leaves out a portion. Of about 180,000 clones listed, roughly 85% are singletons. The chain links TRBV9 to TRBJ1-1; 8 positions match TRBD1. Sample: PBMCs. This receptor was identified in a woman in her thirties or forties in good health and CMV-seronegative. For the CDR3, the DNA is TGTGCCAGCAGCACACGGACAGGGACATCTGAAGCTTTCTTT. The encoded protein is CASSTRTGTSEAFF.